A selection of T cell receptor beta chains follows, all from one sample in a study of beta chain features in type 1 diabetes. Measured with immunoSEQ multiplex PCR; TCRdb has only the in-frame clones, and not every one. The sample yields just over 600,000 clones, around 15% seen once. Sequencing was carried out using naive CD4+ T cells from blood. Receptors originate from a young man in good health. The CDR3 runs from the conserved cysteine through the conserved F or W. D genes are given only for firm matches. Clone sizes are given selectively: once, few, many, or a class where the clone is expanded.

v_call,d_call,j_call,clone_size,cdr3_nt,cdr3_aa
TRBV4-2,TRBD2,TRBJ2-5,few,TGTGCCAGCAGCCAAGAATCCCTACTAGCGGGGGGGCAAGAGACCCAGTACTTC,CASSQESLLAGGQETQYF
TRBV9,TRBD1,TRBJ1-6,.,TGTGCCAGCAGCGTAGAAGGCTATTGGACAGGGGGCTATTCACCCCTCCACTTT,CASSVEGYWTGGYSPLHF
TRBV5-4,TRBD1,TRBJ1-2,.,TGTGCCAGCAGCTTGGGCGTGACCCGGGACAGCCTGCGGGGCTACACCTTC,CASSLGVTRDSLRGYTF
TRBV14,.,TRBJ2-1,.,TGTGCCAGCAGCCAAGATTGGAACGGCCGGGAGGAGCAGTTCTTC,CASSQDWNGREEQFF
TRBV18,TRBD1,TRBJ1-1,.,TGTGCCAGCTCCCTTAGACAGGGTGAAGCTTTCTTT,CASSLRQGEAFF
TRBV30,.,TRBJ1-2,few,TGTGCCTGTACCGAATGGGGGTTGTCCAACTATGGCTACACCTTC,CACTEWGLSNYGYTF
TRBV19,TRBD1,TRBJ2-3,.,TGTGCCAGTAGTCGGACAGGGGAACAAGATACGCAGTATTTT,CASSRTGEQDTQYF
TRBV7-6,.,TRBJ1-5,few,TGTGCCAGCAGCTTAGCGCCGAGGGGCGCGCGCAATCAGCCCCAGCATTTT,CASSLAPRGARNQPQHF
TRBV30,.,TRBJ1-5,few,TGTGCCTGGAGTGCGGGACCCCGCAATCAGCCCCAGCATTTT,CAWSAGPRNQPQHF
TRBV28,TRBD2,TRBJ2-3,few,TGTGCCAGCAGTCCCGGGACTAGCCAACGGGATACGCAGTATTTT,CASSPGTSQRDTQYF
TRBV6-5,.,TRBJ2-7,.,TGTGCCAGCAGGCCTGGGCGACAGAGCTCCTACGAGCAGTACTTC,CASRPGRQSSYEQYF
TRBV7-2,TRBD2,TRBJ2-1,.,TGTGCCAGCAGCTTAGGGACTAGCGGGATTGACGGGCAGTTCTTC,CASSLGTSGIDGQFF
TRBV7-2,TRBD2,TRBJ2-5,.,TGTGCCAGCAGCTTAGGGACTAGCGTGGTGACCCAGTACTTC,CASSLGTSVVTQYF
TRBV7-3,TRBD1,TRBJ1-5,.,TGTGCCCAGGGAGGGGGCAGCAATCAGCCCCAGCATTTT,CAQGGGSNQPQHF
TRBV7-9,.,TRBJ1-2,few,TGTGCCGGGAGTACGGGAACCCTAGGCTACACCTTC,CAGSTGTLGYTF
TRBV19,.,TRBJ2-1,.,TGTGCCAGTAGCACCGGGACACGGGACAATGAGCAGTTCTTC,CASSTGTRDNEQFF
TRBV18,TRBD1,TRBJ1-1,.,TGTGCCAGCTCACCGGGACAGGGGGTGAACACTGAAGCTTTCTTT,CASSPGQGVNTEAFF
TRBV25-1,TRBD1,TRBJ2-2,.,TGTGCCAGCAGTGGAGGACAGGGGGTCGGGGAGCTGTTTTTT,CASSGGQGVGELFF